Listed below are T cell receptor beta chains from one sample, sequenced in a study of a mutant IDH1 vaccine in newly diagnosed glioma. For these receptors, no antigen is known. Assay: immunoSEQ multiplex PCR; the TCRdb copy retains only in-frame clones and omits some. Of tens of thousands of clones listed, 80% were seen once; the top ten hold roughly 6%. Material: PBMCs, obtained from a glioma patient whose treatment included an IDH1 peptide vaccine. These receptors were taken from a man aged 35-49 years with glioma. Both conserved end residues are part of each CDR3. The order of the fields is V gene, D gene, J gene, CDR3 protein. The D gene is left open where the match is weak.

V: TRBV5-4; D: NA; J: TRBJ2-7; CDR3: CASSLPGSSYEQYF
V: TRBV7-2; D: NA; J: TRBJ2-1; CDR3: CASSRAGGPYNEQFF
V: TRBV4-1; D: NA; J: TRBJ1-2; CDR3: CASSLLGGGNYTF
V: TRBV6-5; D: NA; J: TRBJ1-1; CDR3: CASSYSRENTEAFF
V: TRBV29-1; D: NA; J: TRBJ1-5; CDR3: CSVVIQDPNQPQHF
V: TRBV30; D: NA; J: TRBJ1-1; CDR3: CAWSVPELNTEAFF
V: TRBV21-1; D: NA; J: TRBJ2-3; CDR3: CASSKARREGTITDTQYF
V: TRBV5-4; D: TRBD2; J: TRBJ2-5; CDR3: CASSLPSGGETQYF
V: TRBV6-6; D: TRBD1; J: TRBJ2-5; CDR3: CASTSGTGFKTQYF
V: TRBV27; D: NA; J: TRBJ2-7; CDR3: CASGGSEQYF
V: TRBV4-1; D: TRBD1; J: TRBJ1-2; CDR3: CASSQGGQGRADYGYTF
V: TRBV5-1; D: TRBD2; J: TRBJ2-1; CDR3: CASSLDPGLAGDNEQFF
V: TRBV6-5; D: NA; J: TRBJ1-4; CDR3: CASSYSGQSNEKLFF
V: TRBV27; D: NA; J: TRBJ1-3; CDR3: CASSPYRSGNTIYF
V: TRBV6-5; D: NA; J: TRBJ2-1; CDR3: CASRAERGVHNEQFF
V: TRBV5-1; D: NA; J: TRBJ2-3; CDR3: CASSSTAWRQSTDTQYF
V: TRBV5-1; D: NA; J: TRBJ1-2; CDR3: CASSRGGNYGYTF
V: TRBV6-5; D: TRBD1; J: TRBJ1-1; CDR3: CASSWDRRNTEAFF
V: TRBV6-5; D: NA; J: TRBJ2-1; CDR3: CASSWEGGGEQFF
V: TRBV30; D: NA; J: TRBJ1-2; CDR3: CAWRVVGYTF
V: TRBV9; D: NA; J: TRBJ1-1; CDR3: CASSVVTEAFF
V: TRBV7-9; D: NA; J: TRBJ1-2; CDR3: CASSPPVGSPYGYTF
V: TRBV7-2; D: NA; J: TRBJ1-5; CDR3: CASSFYQPQHF
V: TRBV4-1; D: TRBD2; J: TRBJ2-5; CDR3: CASSQRPPGTSGLETQYF
V: TRBV5-6; D: NA; J: TRBJ2-2; CDR3: CASSSLRDNTGELFF
V: TRBV9; D: NA; J: TRBJ1-2; CDR3: CASSPRGSLDYGYTF
V: TRBV13; D: TRBD1; J: TRBJ2-7; CDR3: CASSVGQSSYEQYF
V: TRBV30; D: NA; J: TRBJ1-5; CDR3: CAWSSGTRNQPQHF
V: TRBV15; D: NA; J: TRBJ2-7; CDR3: CATSTSSPLSGRYEQYF
V: TRBV7-9; D: TRBD2; J: TRBJ2-1; CDR3: CASSLWSSGGGNEQFF
V: TRBV19; D: NA; J: TRBJ1-1; CDR3: CASSTENTEAFF
V: TRBV6-5; D: NA; J: TRBJ1-1; CDR3: CASSYTRASGSTEAFF
V: TRBV19; D: NA; J: TRBJ1-1; CDR3: CASKWGTVNTEAFF
V: TRBV2; D: NA; J: TRBJ1-5; CDR3: CASRAWSNQPQHF
V: TRBV7-8; D: NA; J: TRBJ2-7; CDR3: CASSLIILASRERDEQYF
V: TRBV5-1; D: NA; J: TRBJ1-2; CDR3: CASSLEPGYGYTF
V: TRBV27; D: NA; J: TRBJ1-3; CDR3: CASRDPTSSGNTIYF
V: TRBV19; D: TRBD2; J: TRBJ2-5; CDR3: CGCCGGEETQYF
V: TRBV7-9; D: NA; J: TRBJ2-5; CDR3: CASSPGGGTGTQYF
V: TRBV4-2; D: NA; J: TRBJ1-6; CDR3: CASVLTGGNSPLHF
V: TRBV19; D: TRBD1; J: TRBJ1-1; CDR3: CASSSYRGRGTEAFF
V: TRBV4-1; D: TRBD1; J: TRBJ1-4; CDR3: CASSQDEGQGAVNEKLFF
V: TRBV5-4; D: TRBD1; J: TRBJ1-1; CDR3: CASSDNRGGNTEAFF
V: TRBV4-1; D: TRBD2; J: TRBJ2-7; CDR3: CASSQQAGGGYEQYF
V: TRBV7-6; D: NA; J: TRBJ2-1; CDR3: CASSLEPGSYNEQFF
V: TRBV5-4; D: NA; J: TRBJ1-4; CDR3: CASSLDAGSTNEKLFF
V: TRBV4-1; D: NA; J: TRBJ1-5; CDR3: CASSHPGPDQPQHF
V: TRBV20-1; D: NA; J: TRBJ1-1; CDR3: CSARDDTEAFF
V: TRBV2; D: NA; J: TRBJ2-1; CDR3: CASRTGTNNEQFF